These 8 T cell receptor beta chains were sequenced from one sample in a study of blood T cell repertoires in COVID-19 (dated by TCRdb to the early 2020s). Libraries were constructed by the immunoSEQ multiplex PCR assay. What TCRdb holds here is the immuneACCESS table cut down to in-frame rearrangements. Part of the clones is not present; checked against another copy, under half of the missing clones reflect an unresolved V gene, and the others are unexplained. The sample profile shows 80,000 to 100,000 clones; approximately 86% of them were found once. Of the sample, over 15% is held by the ten largest clones. The sample consisted of peripheral blood. The source is a woman of 80 years or more with acute or convalescent COVID-19.

The chain couples TRBV5-4 to TRBJ2-1; D is perhaps TRBD2 (6 bases). Germline CDR1 and CDR2: SGHNT and YYREEE (reference sequence). This CDR3 is 14 amino acids long. V was cut by 5 bases and J by 5 bases, with 14 bases left in between. This CDR3 is CASRPGTLHNEQFF. CDR3 nucleotides: TGTGCCAGCAGACCCGGGACTTTGCACAATGAGCAGTTCTTC.

CDR3 bases: TGTGCCAGCAGCTCCCCGGGGCGGGACAGGGCCCCGACTCAGCCCCAGCATTTT. Translation gives CASSSPGRDRAPTQPQHF. The rearrangement links TRBV7-9 to TRBJ1-5; 9 bases fit TRBD1. CDR1 is SEHNR, CDR2 FQNEAQ, per germline (reference sequence). V lost 4 bases and J lost 6; bases outside the gene matches: 16. The CDR3 loop spans 18 amino acids.

The rearrangement joins TRBV20-1 to TRBJ2-5, with 7 bases that match TRBD1. This CDR3 has 11 residues. The trim removed 6 bases at V and 4 bases at J, leaving 2 bases unmatched. The germline V gene has CDR1 DFQATT and CDR2 SNEGSKA (reference sequence). The CDR3 bases are TGCAGTGCATGGACAGGAGAGACCCAGTACTTC. Protein product: CSAWTGETQYF.

This chain joins TRBV15 and TRBJ1-5, with 9 bases lining up with TRBD1. There are 14 residues in the CDR3. Germline V lookup: CDR1 LNHNV, CDR2 YYDKDF (reference sequence). The trim removed 11 bases at V and 4 bases at J, leaving 9 bases unmatched. The CDR3 loop is CAASRDRANQPQHF. The CDR3 DNA reads TGTGCCGCCTCCCGGGACAGGGCTAATCAGCCCCAGCATTTT. The variable domain in full, with the rest retrieved from reference TRBV15 and TRBJ1-5, is DAMVIQNPRYQVTQFGKPVTLSCSQTLNHNVMYWYQQKSSQAPKLLFHYYDKDFNNEADTPDNFQSRRPNTSFCFLDIRSPGLGDTAMYLCAASRDRANQPQHFGDGTRLSIL.

In regard to this clone: Other DNA sequences of this sample code for an identical CDR3. This chain uses TRBV12-3 or TRBV12-4 with TRBJ1-1; D not certain. The CDR3 is 12 residues long. With 5 bases removed from V and 5 bases from J, the gap between germline ends came to 9 bases. CDR3 region: CASSPRGTEAFF. The CDR3 coding sequence is TGTGCCAGCAGTCCTCGGGGTACTGAAGCTTTCTTT.

V and J are TRBV25-1 and TRBJ1-1; TRBD1 aligns across 9 bases. Germline V CDR1 and CDR2: MGHDK, SYGVNS. The CDR3 spans 16 residues. With 3 bases clipped from V and 1 base from J, the junction kept 6 bases outside the gene matches. Here the CDR3 DNA reads TGTGCCAGCAGTGACCCGGGACAGGGTTGGAACACTGAAGCTTTCTTT. The encoded protein is CASSDPGQGWNTEAFF.

The chain couples TRBV4-2 to TRBJ2-1; TRBD2 aligns across 8 bases. The CDR3 extends over 14 amino acids. V dropped 4 bases and J dropped 7; count of bases not matched to a gene: 6. Per the germline V gene, CDR1 is LGHNA and CDR2 is YNFKEQ. CDR3 coding DNA: TGTGCCAGCAGCCCACGGGGGGGCTCGAATGAGCAGTTCTTC. Translation: CASSPRGGSNEQFF.

The gene calls are TRBV7-2 and TRBJ2-7, with a possible D match to TRBD2 (6 bases). Per germline, CDR1 SGHTA and CDR2 FQGNSA. This CDR3 region has 13 residues. Trimming cost V 4 bases and J 12 bases, with 19 bases left between them. CDR3 loop: CASSSTPGTDLYF. CDR3 DNA sequence: TGTGCCAGCAGCTCGACCCCCGGGACTGATCTGTACTTC.